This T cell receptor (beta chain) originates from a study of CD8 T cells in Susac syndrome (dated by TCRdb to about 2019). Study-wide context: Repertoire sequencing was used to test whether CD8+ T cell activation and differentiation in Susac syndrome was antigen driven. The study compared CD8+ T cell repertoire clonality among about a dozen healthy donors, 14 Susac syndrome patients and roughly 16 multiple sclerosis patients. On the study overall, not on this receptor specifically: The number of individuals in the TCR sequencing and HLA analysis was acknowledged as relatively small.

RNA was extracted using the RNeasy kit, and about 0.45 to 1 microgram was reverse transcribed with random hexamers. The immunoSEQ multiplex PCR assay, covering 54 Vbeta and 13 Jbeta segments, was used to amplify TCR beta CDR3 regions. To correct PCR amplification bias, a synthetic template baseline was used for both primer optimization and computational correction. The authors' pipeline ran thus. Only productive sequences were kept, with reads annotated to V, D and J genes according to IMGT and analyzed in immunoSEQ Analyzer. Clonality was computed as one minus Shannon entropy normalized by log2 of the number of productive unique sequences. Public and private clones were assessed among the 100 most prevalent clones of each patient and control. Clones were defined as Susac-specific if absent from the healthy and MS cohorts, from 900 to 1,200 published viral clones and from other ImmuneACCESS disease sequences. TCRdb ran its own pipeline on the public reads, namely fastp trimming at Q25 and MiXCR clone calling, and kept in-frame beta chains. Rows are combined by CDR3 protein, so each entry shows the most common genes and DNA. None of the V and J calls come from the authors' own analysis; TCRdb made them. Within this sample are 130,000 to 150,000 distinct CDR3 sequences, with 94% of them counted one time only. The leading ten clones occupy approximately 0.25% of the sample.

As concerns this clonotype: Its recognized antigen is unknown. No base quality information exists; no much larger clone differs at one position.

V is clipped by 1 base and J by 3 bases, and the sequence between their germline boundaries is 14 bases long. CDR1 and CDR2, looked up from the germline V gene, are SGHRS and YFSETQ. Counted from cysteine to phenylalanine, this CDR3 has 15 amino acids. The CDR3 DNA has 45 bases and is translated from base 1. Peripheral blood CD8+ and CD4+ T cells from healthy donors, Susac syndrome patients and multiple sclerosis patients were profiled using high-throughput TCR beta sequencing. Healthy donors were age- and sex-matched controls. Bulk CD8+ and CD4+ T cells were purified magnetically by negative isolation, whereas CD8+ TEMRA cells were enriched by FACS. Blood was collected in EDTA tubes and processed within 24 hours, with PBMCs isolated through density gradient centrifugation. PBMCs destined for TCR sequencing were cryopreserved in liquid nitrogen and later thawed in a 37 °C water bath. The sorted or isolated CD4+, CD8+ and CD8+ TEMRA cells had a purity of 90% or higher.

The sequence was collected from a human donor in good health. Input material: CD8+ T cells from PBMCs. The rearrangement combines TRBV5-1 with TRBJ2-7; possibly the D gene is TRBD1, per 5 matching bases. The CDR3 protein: CASSLLAGSGYEQYF. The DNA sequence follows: TGCGCCAGCAGCTTGTTGGCAGGGTCCGGCTACGAGCAGTACTTC.